A selection of T cell receptor beta chains follows, all from one sample in a study of T-cell memory formation after mild COVID-19. TCRdb itself ran the 5' RACE reads through MiXCR, one entry per CDR3 protein. The sample includes approximately 190,000 distinct CDR3 sequences, around 16% of them seen just once. Sequenced input: PBMCs or a T cell subset sorted from them (not recorded which). All receptors come from an adult woman who had mild COVID-19 (a few samples of this study predate the infection). Cell type and time point are not known. CDR3s include the opening cysteine and the closing phenylalanine or tryptophan. The order of the fields is J gene, clone size, V gene, D gene, CDR3 protein, CDR3 DNA. The D gene is left open where the match is weak. Some rows mark clone size as missing; the rest say once, few, many or name a class of expanded clone.

j_call: TRBJ2-7; clone_size: many; v_call: TRBV30; d_call: .; cdr3_aa: CAWTSKVTYEQYF; cdr3_nt: TGTGCCTGGACCTCAAAGGTGACCTACGAGCAGTACTTC
j_call: TRBJ2-3; clone_size: .; v_call: TRBV7-3; d_call: .; cdr3_aa: CASSLTGGSTDTQYF; cdr3_nt: TGTGCCAGCAGCTTAACAGGGGGTAGCACAGATACGCAGTATTTT
j_call: TRBJ2-7; clone_size: few; v_call: TRBV27; d_call: .; cdr3_aa: CASSPTPWTAYEQYF; cdr3_nt: TGTGCCAGCAGTCCAACCCCTTGGACAGCATACGAGCAGTACTTC
j_call: TRBJ2-2; clone_size: few; v_call: TRBV6-5; d_call: .; cdr3_aa: CASSYRVARSTGELFF; cdr3_nt: TGTGCCAGCAGTTACCGTGTGGCACGGAGCACCGGGGAGCTGTTTTTT
j_call: TRBJ1-5; clone_size: .; v_call: TRBV7-2; d_call: TRBD1; cdr3_aa: CASSYHRGAQPQHF; cdr3_nt: TGTGCCAGCAGCTATCACAGGGGGGCTCAGCCCCAGCATTTT
j_call: TRBJ2-1; clone_size: .; v_call: TRBV5-1; d_call: TRBD1; cdr3_aa: CASSLGGTGVDNEQFF; cdr3_nt: TGCGCCAGCAGCTTGGGGGGGACAGGGGTGGACAATGAGCAGTTCTTC
j_call: TRBJ2-1; clone_size: few; v_call: TRBV7-2; d_call: TRBD2; cdr3_aa: CASSLAGLAGGAQFF; cdr3_nt: TGTGCCAGCAGCTTAGCAGGGCTAGCGGGGGGGGCCCAGTTCTTC
j_call: TRBJ1-6; clone_size: few; v_call: TRBV15; d_call: TRBD1; cdr3_aa: CATSRGLGQGESPLHF; cdr3_nt: TGTGCCACCAGCAGAGGTTTGGGTCAGGGGGAATCACCCCTCCACTTT
j_call: TRBJ2-1; clone_size: .; v_call: TRBV9; d_call: TRBD2; cdr3_aa: CASSGGESYNEQFF; cdr3_nt: TGTGCCAGCAGTGGGGGGGAAAGCTACAATGAGCAGTTCTTC
j_call: TRBJ2-3; clone_size: few; v_call: TRBV12-3/TRBV12-4; d_call: TRBD2; cdr3_aa: CASSLGLAGGQRTQYF; cdr3_nt: TGTGCCAGCAGTTTAGGACTAGCGGGGGGGCAGCGCACGCAGTATTTT
j_call: TRBJ1-5; clone_size: .; v_call: TRBV5-1; d_call: .; cdr3_aa: CASSPTSGGNNQPQHF; cdr3_nt: TGCGCCAGCAGCCCGACCTCGGGGGGGAACAATCAGCCCCAGCATTTT
j_call: TRBJ1-1; clone_size: .; v_call: TRBV19; d_call: .; cdr3_aa: CASSIGGGTPEAFF; cdr3_nt: TGTGCCAGTAGTATCGGGGGGGGGACCCCTGAAGCTTTCTTT
j_call: TRBJ1-2; clone_size: many; v_call: TRBV7-3; d_call: .; cdr3_aa: CASSPGQTSRTSGYTF; cdr3_nt: TGTGCCAGCAGCCCAGGTCAGACTTCCAGGACGAGTGGCTACACCTTC
j_call: TRBJ1-2; clone_size: once; v_call: TRBV5-1; d_call: .; cdr3_aa: CDSRPVYRGGDYGYTF; cdr3_nt: TGCGACAGCAGGCCTGTGTATCGGGGAGGAGACTATGGCTACACCTTC
j_call: TRBJ1-2; clone_size: .; v_call: TRBV7-9; d_call: .; cdr3_aa: CASSLANGNGYTF; cdr3_nt: TGTGCCAGCAGCTTAGCGAACGGGAATGGCTACACCTTC
j_call: TRBJ1-2; clone_size: .; v_call: TRBV25-1; d_call: .; cdr3_aa: CASSESGAGRYGYTF; cdr3_nt: TGTGCCAGCAGTGAATCCGGGGCCGGACGCTATGGCTACACCTTC
j_call: TRBJ2-3; clone_size: many; v_call: TRBV9; d_call: .; cdr3_aa: CASSVGLLADTQYF; cdr3_nt: TGTGCCAGCAGCGTAGGACTATTGGCAGATACGCAGTATTTT
j_call: TRBJ1-4; clone_size: .; v_call: TRBV20-1; d_call: TRBD1; cdr3_aa: CSAEYRGLEKLFF; cdr3_nt: TGCAGTGCGGAATACAGGGGGCTGGAAAAACTGTTTTTT
j_call: TRBJ2-1; clone_size: .; v_call: TRBV25-1; d_call: .; cdr3_aa: CASSEYGGSEQFF; cdr3_nt: TGTGCCAGCAGTGAATATGGGGGTAGTGAGCAGTTCTTC
j_call: TRBJ2-1; clone_size: .; v_call: TRBV7-9; d_call: TRBD2; cdr3_aa: CASSLKGLAEQFF; cdr3_nt: TGTGCCAGCAGCTTGAAGGGACTAGCGGAGCAGTTCTTC